This TCR beta chain emerged from a study of T cell responses to AZD1222 COVID-19 vaccine (dated by TCRdb to 2020 to 2022). With regard to the full study: TCR sequencing was performed for more than 230 trial participants, of whom roughly 200 were given two doses of AZD1222 and some 26 were given two doses of MenACWY control vaccine. Enrollment into the trials was organized by age into subgroups of 18-55, 56-69 and 70-plus years, and those subgroups contained about 160, 30 and 59 TCR-sequenced participants, respectively. General findings and caveats noted by the study authors: Reportedly, almost half of the unique spike-specific TCRs recognized epitopes lying outside the regions that are mutated in the B.1.351 and B.1.1.7 variants. Participants were mostly white British, with more females than males. The authors suggested clonal diversity may have been underestimated. Because no samples from the day 14 peak response were available, repertoires could be characterized only after the peak T cell response. CD4 TCRs associated with the vaccine covered the entire spike protein, and the dominant responses were in regions 160-218 and 743-854. In the small 56-69-year group, the increase in depth fell short of significance, most likely because of low power. After two AZD1222 doses, both the breadth and the depth of spike-specific TCRs were significantly higher than at day 0 and than in MenACWY recipients. Only five or six AZD1222 recipients were SARS-CoV-2 seropositive at baseline, limiting conclusions about previously exposed vaccinees.

In the case of this clone: This clone's antigen is unknown. No base qualities exist here, and no much larger clone lies one base off it.

Sample time point, as interpreted from the label and publication: about 28 days (+/-7) after the second vaccine dose. AZD1222 recipients given second doses at about 4 weeks or at about 12 weeks were pooled, since spike-specific TCR depth and breadth were not found to differ between the two schedules. Vaccinee samples were obtained from the UK trials COV001 and COV002, which included a single-blind randomized controlled phase 2/3 trial of AZD1222 (ChAdOx1 nCoV-19) in healthy adults. Trial participant PBMC samples were collected at day 0 and day 28 after the second dose for TCRbeta chain sequencing. Inclusive of the bounding cysteine and phenylalanine, the CDR3 is 14 residues long. Only CDR3 DNA remains: 42 bases, in frame from the first base. For CDR1 and CDR2, the germline V gene lists SGHRS and YFSETQ. The junction shows trimming of 4 bases on V and 0 bases on J, plus 10 bases between the germline ends.

The CDR3 regions of human TCRbeta chains were analyzed by immunosequencing. The original methods were these. TCRs in the repertoires were matched against a reference library of SARS-CoV-2-specific TCRs that had been generated with the MIRA antigen-specificity platform. Breadth meant the fraction of unique TCRs that were SARS-CoV-2-associated, whereas depth meant the fraction of total T cells that were SARS-CoV-2-associated. Using the MIRA data, each spike-specific TCR was assigned both to the spike region to which the TCR was reactive and to a CD4 or CD8 class. Log10-transformed breadth and depth values were compared by one-way ANOVA with Sidak's multiple comparisons tests. TCRdb's version of the immuneACCESS table is confined to in-frame rearrangements and falls short of the full clone set. An unresolved V gene accounts for under half of the shortfall where checked; the remainder is of unknown origin. The V and J calls and the clone size are those of that table, but D and trimming were determined from the DNA. Counted in this sample were over 150,000 clones; 88% of them appeared once. In total, the top ten clones hold around 4.5% of the sample.

The chain was built from TRBV5-1 and TRBJ1-1, with the identity of the D gene unclear. Material: peripheral blood, obtained 28 days after the second AZD1222 dose. The receptor was isolated from an adult who received the AZD1222 COVID-19 vaccine. CDR3 reads: CASSPQSMNTEAFF. DNA sequence: TGCGCCAGCAGCCCTCAGTCCATGAACACTGAAGCTTTCTTT.